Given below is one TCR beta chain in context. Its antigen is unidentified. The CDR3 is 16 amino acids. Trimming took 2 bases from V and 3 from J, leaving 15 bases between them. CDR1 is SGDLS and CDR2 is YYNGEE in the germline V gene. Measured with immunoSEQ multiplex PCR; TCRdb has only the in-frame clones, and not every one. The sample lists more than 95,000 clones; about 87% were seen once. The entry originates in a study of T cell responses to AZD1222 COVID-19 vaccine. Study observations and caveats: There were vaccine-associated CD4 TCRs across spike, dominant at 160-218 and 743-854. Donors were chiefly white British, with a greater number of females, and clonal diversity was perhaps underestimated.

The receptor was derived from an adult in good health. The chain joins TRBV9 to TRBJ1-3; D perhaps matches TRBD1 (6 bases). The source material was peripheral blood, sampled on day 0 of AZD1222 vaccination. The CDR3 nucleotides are TGTGCCAGCAGCGTTTCGTGGGGGCTGGGTGGAAACACCATATATTTT. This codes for CASSVSWGLGGNTIYF.